What follows are 30 T cell receptor beta chains derived from one specimen sequenced in a study of regulatory T cells in long-lasting Graves disease. Described time point: newly diagnosed GD, antithyroid drugs for less than 3 months. Making the TCR library involved RNA that had been extracted from PBMCs. Assembly of TCR beta libraries relied on iRepertoire HTBI primers together with Arm-PCR of CDR3 regions. One entry per CDR3 protein results from TCRdb running MiXCR on the multiplex PCR reads. The sample lists approximately 300,000 distinct CDR3 sequences, over 15% occurring once. The material sequenced was peripheral blood mononuclear cells (PBMCs), taken at new diagnosis, from a patient treated with antithyroid drugs. The source of these receptors is a female donor with Graves disease.

This clonotype was picked up many times. J is TRBJ2-7 and V is TRBV11-2, with 10 bases that match TRBD1. CDR3 size: 15 residues. Germline V gives CDR1 SGHAT, CDR2 FQNNGV. V gave up 3 bases and J gave up 7 bases; unmatched junction bases: 9. In nucleotides, the CDR3 is TGTGCCAGCAGCTTCGGGACAGGGGAATCAAGGGAGCAGTACTTC. Residues: CASSFGTGESREQYF.

This clonotype occurred a few times. The rearrangement uses TRBV7-8 and TRBJ1-5; possible D gene TRBD1, 5 bases. The CDR3 contains 11 residues. The germline gives CDR1 SGHVS, CDR2 FQNEAQ. V lost 8 bases and J 6 bases, leaving 8 bases between the germline ends. DNA for the CDR3: TGTGCCAGCGGGGGGGGTCAGCCCCAGCATTTT. Protein sequence: CASGGGQPQHF. Supplemented by reference TRBV7-8 and TRBJ1-5, the full variable domain reads GAGVSQSPRYKVAKRGQDVALRCDPISGHVSLFWYQQALGQGPEFLTYFQNEAQLDKSGLPSDRFFAERPEGSVSTLKIQRTQQEDSAVYLCASGGGQPQHFGDGTRLSIL.

The chain recombines TRBV28 with TRBJ2-3, with 9 bases lining up with TRBD2. The CDR3 length is 15 residues. CDR1 MDHEN and CDR2 SYDVKM come from the germline V gene. J was trimmed by 5 bases and V by 6 bases; bases with no gene match: 9. CDR3 sequence reads: CASSHSAGGVDTQYF. The CDR3 bases are TGTGCCAGCAGCCATTCAGCGGGAGGTGTAGATACGCAGTATTTT.

V and J are TRBV5-1 and TRBJ2-7; TRBD2 matches 12 bases. CDR1 and CDR2 from the germline V gene are SGHRS and YFSETQ. There are 21 residues in the CDR3. After removal of 2 bases from V and 0 bases from J, the junction contained 18 bases not matched to a gene. The CDR3 DNA follows: TGCGCCAGCAGCTTTTCCCCCAAAGGTCGTCTAGCGGGAGGGAGCTCCTACGAGCAGTACTTC. Translated: CASSFSPKGRLAGGSSYEQYF.

This clonotype was observed at least ten times. The chain combines TRBV2 with TRBJ2-5; possibly TRBD2 for D (5 bases). Per the germline V gene, CDR1 is SNHLY and CDR2 is FYNNEI. V shed 7 bases and J shed 3 bases, with 15 bases lying between them. The length of the CDR3 is 14 residues. The chain's CDR3 is CASTPRELEETQYF. DNA of the CDR3: TGTGCCAGCACTCCTCGGGAATTGGAAGAGACCCAGTACTTC.

This clonotype was counted ten times or more. The CDR3 DNA sequence: TGTGCCAGCAGCTTCCAGGGGCTCGTCGGGTCACCCCTCCACTTT. This sequence encodes CASSFQGLVGSPLHF. The chain couples TRBV11-3 to TRBJ1-6; D may be TRBD1 (6 bases). There are 15 residues in the CDR3. Germline lookup yields CDR1 SGHNT and CDR2 YENEEA. The germline V and J ends were trimmed by 3 bases and 10 bases, with 16 bases remaining between them.

Of note for this clonotype: Being one base from a much bigger clone, this may be a read error. The chain uses TRBV19 and TRBJ1-6, with unresolved D. CDR1 and CDR2 (germline): LNHDA, SQIVND (reference sequence). The CDR3 length is 14 residues. V gave up 6 bases and J gave up 7 bases, with 13 bases separating them. The CDR3 DNA follows: TGTGCCAGTAGGGGAGGGTCATTCAATTCACCCCTCCACTTT. Encoded protein: CASRGGSFNSPLHF. Full variable domain (remainder filled in from reference TRBV19 and TRBJ1-6): DGGITQSPKYLFRKEGQNVTLSCEQNLNHDAMYWYRQDPGQGLRLIYYSQIVNDFQKGDIAEGYSVSREKKESFPLTVTSAQKNPTAFYLCASRGGSFNSPLHFGNGTRLTVT.

In regard to this clonotype: A far larger clone differs by one base, so this is likely a read error. V and J are TRBV27 and TRBJ2-3, with TRBD2 matching over 11 bases. The J call may not be correct, given that the DNA end is closer to TRBJ2-7. There are 15 residues in the CDR3. CDR1 is MNHEY and CDR2 is SMNVEV in the germline V gene (reference sequence). In DNA, the CDR3 is TGTGCCAGCAGTCCGATACTAGCGGGGGTGCACGAGCAGTACTTC. Its protein product is CASSPILAGVHEQYF.

This clonotype was detected ten times or more. V is TRBV13 and J is TRBJ2-1, with D tentatively TRBD2 (6 bases). The CDR3 has 13 amino acids. CDR1 is PRHDT, CDR2 FYEKMQ, per germline (reference sequence). The V and J ends lost 5 bases and 9 bases respectively, with 14 bases between them. The CDR3 DNA sequence: TGTGCCAGCAGCGCGACTAGGTGGCTTGAGCAGTTCTTC. It is translated as CASSATRWLEQFF.

V is TRBV15 and J is TRBJ1-2; maybe TRBD1 (6 bases). This CDR3 has 13 amino acids. CDR1 LNHNV and CDR2 YYDKDF come from the germline V gene (reference sequence). V was shortened by 4 bases and J by 7 bases, with 13 bases between the two germline ends. The CDR3 DNA reads as TGTGCCACCAGCACCAATACAGGGTTTGGCTACACCTTC. This encodes CATSTNTGFGYTF.

This rearrangement joins TRBV6-1 to TRBJ1-5; 9 nucleotides match TRBD1. The ends lost 4 bases at V and 2 bases at J; junction bases unmatched: 6. The CDR3 loop spans 16 amino acids. Germline CDR1 and CDR2: MNHNS and SASEGT. The CDR3 nucleotides read TGTGCCAGCAGTGGCTCCCGGACAGGGGGCAATCAGCCCCAGCATTTT. Its protein product is CASSGSRTGGNQPQHF.

The V gene is TRBV6-2 or TRBV6-3, the J gene TRBJ1-6, with D possibly being TRBD1 (6 bases). V lost 4 bases to trimming and J lost 0 bases, with 10 bases between them. The CDR3 has 16 residues. From germline, CDR1 is MNHEY and CDR2 SVGEGT. Here the CDR3 DNA reads TGTGCCAGCAGTTCCGAGGGGGGCTCCTATAATTCACCCCTCCACTTT. This gives the protein CASSSEGGSYNSPLHF.

This clonotype has at least ten counts. V and J are TRBV9 and TRBJ1-2; D gene ambiguous. This CDR3 is 13 amino acids long. V lost 0 bases, J lost 8 bases, and 11 bases lay in between. Germline V gene sequence: CDR1 SGDLS, CDR2 YYNGEE. The CDR3 is CASSVDVVGGYTF. The CDR3 nucleotides read TGTGCCAGCAGCGTAGATGTGGTGGGAGGCTACACCTTC.

In this sample, this clonotype turned up a few times. This chain connects TRBV7-6 to TRBJ2-1; 8 positions agree with TRBD2. Per germline, CDR1 SGHVS and CDR2 FNYEAQ. This CDR3 contains 15 residues. The V and J ends lost 5 bases and 4 bases, in that order; junction bases with no gene match: 7. The CDR3 DNA reads TGTGCCAGCAGCCCGGGGGGGGGGCCTTACAATGAGCAGTTCTTC. Protein product: CASSPGGGPYNEQFF.

V usage is TRBV6-1 and J usage is TRBJ2-3, with TRBD2 identical over 11 bases. From germline, CDR1 is MNHNS and CDR2 SASEGT. This CDR3 comprises 17 residues. Unmatched junction bases numbered 12, after V lost 6 bases and J lost 4 bases. CDR3 protein: CASREGSSGGRSDTQYF. CDR3 nucleotide sequence: TGTGCCAGCAGGGAGGGATCTAGCGGGGGGCGGTCAGATACGCAGTATTTT.

The V and J genes are TRBV6-1 and TRBJ1-2, with 11 positions matching TRBD1. Germline values: CDR1 MNHNS, CDR2 SASEGT. J gave up 8 bases and V 6 bases, and 8 bases lay outside the gene matches. CDR3 length equals 14 residues. The CDR3 region is CASSPGQGASGYTF. In DNA form, the CDR3 reads TGTGCCAGCAGCCCCGGACAGGGGGCATCCGGCTACACCTTC.

This clonotype was picked up many times. The V and J genes are TRBV6-1 and TRBJ2-7, with 9 bases that match TRBD1. Per germline, CDR1 MNHNS and CDR2 SASEGT. The CDR3 contains 15 residues. With V trimmed by 1 base and J by 2 bases, 3 bases remained unmatched. This chain's CDR3 is CASSEGDRATYEQYF. In nucleotides, the CDR3 is TGTGCCAGCAGTGAAGGGGACAGGGCTACCTACGAGCAGTACTTC.

Many counts were recorded for this clonotype. This chain uses TRBV2 with TRBJ2-7; D possibly corresponds to TRBD2 (5 bases). Germline V lookup: CDR1 SNHLY, CDR2 FYNNEI. The length of the CDR3 is 15 residues. Trimming stripped 5 bases from V and 1 base from J, with 15 bases between. The DNA of the CDR3 is TGTGCCAGCAGTCCAGCCGGAGGCCCATCCTACGAGCAGTACTTC. Protein product: CASSPAGGPSYEQYF.

This clonotype came up many times. The gene calls are TRBV18 and TRBJ2-5, with D perhaps matching TRBD1 (6 bases). Germline CDR1 reads KGHSH; CDR2 reads LQKENI. V was pared by 3 bases and J by 5 bases, with 22 bases between. The CDR3 is 17 amino acids. The CDR3 region is CASSPLPTGIRPETQYF. The CDR3, as DNA: TGTGCCAGCTCACCCCTACCCACAGGGATTAGGCCGGAGACCCAGTACTTC.

This clonotype was picked up many times. The chain carries TRBV10-3 and TRBJ1-4; TRBD1 matches 11 bases. CDR1 and CDR2 from the germline V gene are ENHRY and SYGVKD. This CDR3 contains 13 residues. Trimming removed 10 bases from V and 6 bases from J; junction bases left unmatched: 4. The CDR3 nucleotides read TGTGCCACAAGGGACAGGGGGGATGAAAAACTGTTTTTT. It encodes CATRDRGDEKLFF.

At least ten counts were recorded for this clonotype. This chain links TRBV5-1 with TRBJ2-7; TRBD1 matches 7 bases. The germline CDR1 and CDR2 sequences are SGHRS and YFSETQ. CDR3 length: 15 residues. V lost 4 bases and J lost 4; bases outside the gene matches: 11. Written as DNA, the CDR3 is TGCGCCAGCAGCCCCGGGACAGCCCTTACGTACGAGCAGTACTTC. Protein: CASSPGTALTYEQYF.

This clonotype came up many times. The V and J genes are TRBV3-1 and TRBJ2-3; no definite D call. The CDR3 covers 12 residues. Trimming took off 4 bases at V and 2 bases at J, with 4 bases between the two ends. Germline V CDR1 and CDR2: LGHDT, YNNKEL (reference sequence). CDR3 loop: CASSLNTDTQYF. The CDR3 DNA reads as TGTGCCAGCAGCCTTAACACAGATACGCAGTATTTT.

This clonotype was picked up many times. The chain carries TRBV11-2 and TRBJ2-2; TRBD1 might be the D (6 bases). The V gene lost 1 base and the J gene lost 1 base, with 10 bases spanning the gap. CDR1 is SGHAT and CDR2 is FQNNGV in the germline V gene. CDR3 size: 16 residues. CDR3 protein: CASSLGTGLNTGELFF. For the CDR3, the DNA is TGTGCCAGCAGCTTAGGTACAGGGCTGAACACCGGGGAGCTGTTTTTT.

This chain connects TRBV28 to TRBJ1-5, with TRBD1 matching over 8 bases. The CDR3 has 14 residues. CDR1 is MDHEN, CDR2 SYDVKM, per germline. Germline trimming cut 5 bases from V and 6 bases from J; bases unmatched to any gene: 6. The CDR3 region is CASSQTGDAQPQHF. Here the CDR3 DNA reads TGTGCCAGCAGTCAGACAGGGGACGCTCAGCCCCAGCATTTT.

This clonotype was counted many times. The chain combines TRBV12-3 or TRBV12-4 with TRBJ1-4; tentatively, D is TRBD1 (5 bases). The CDR3 loop spans 15 amino acids. Trimming took off 7 bases at V and 7 bases at J, with 19 bases between the two ends. CDR3 protein: CASTGRVRFGEKLFF. CDR3 coding DNA: TGTGCCAGCACAGGGAGGGTTCGGTTTGGTGAAAAACTGTTTTTT.

Many counts were recorded for this clonotype. The V call is TRBV6-2 or TRBV6-3, the J call TRBJ1-2; D gene uncertain. Looked up from germline, CDR1 is MNHEY and CDR2 is SVGEGT. Deletions cut 5 bases from V and 4 bases from J, with 11 bases between. The CDR3 spans 13 residues. As DNA, the CDR3 is TGTGCCAGCAGTGAACGGGAGGGCTATGGCTACACCTTC. It yields the protein CASSEREGYGYTF.

This clonotype was observed at least ten times. The rearrangement links TRBV3-1 to TRBJ2-7; D call uncertain. The ends were cut back, 3 bases at V and 7 bases at J, with 13 bases in the middle. The CDR3 contains 13 residues. Germline V gene sequence: CDR1 LGHDT, CDR2 YNNKEL (reference sequence). CDR3 DNA sequence: TGTGCCAGCAGCCAGTTCCTCCCGGATGAGCAGTACTTC. Its translation: CASSQFLPDEQYF.

This clonotype occurred many times. The rearrangement uses TRBV7-9 and TRBJ1-1; the D gene is possibly TRBD1 (6 bases). Deletions cut 4 bases from V and 3 bases from J, with 12 bases between. The CDR3 length is 14 residues. The germline CDR1 and CDR2 sequences are SEHNR and FQNEAQ (reference sequence). The CDR3 here is CASSYGTPYTEAFF. The DNA for the CDR3 is TGTGCCAGCAGCTACGGGACACCGTACACTGAAGCTTTCTTT.

This clonotype was seen at least ten times. V gene TRBV2 combines with J gene TRBJ2-3; D is ambiguous. The CDR3 loop spans 13 amino acids. V was shortened by 5 bases and J by 0 bases, with 6 bases between the two germline ends. Germline V CDR1 and CDR2: SNHLY, FYNNEI. The CDR3 loop reads CASSSYSTDTQYF. The CDR3 coding sequence is TGTGCCAGCAGTTCCTATAGCACAGATACGCAGTATTTT.

This clonotype was seen at least ten times. The chain is built from TRBV28 and TRBJ2-1; 11 nucleotides agree with TRBD1. The V gene end was trimmed by 5 bases and the J gene end by 5 bases; junction bases not matched to a gene: 17. Germline-derived CDR1 and CDR2 are MDHEN and SYDVKM. The CDR3 spans 19 residues. The CDR3 nucleotides are TGTGCCAGCAGTCTCACCCGGGACAGGGGGTTACCGACACACAATGAGCAGTTCTTC. Translating gives CASSLTRDRGLPTHNEQFF.